The entry below gives a single TCR beta chain sequence along with its context. The antigen this receptor binds is unknown. No base quality values were provided; no much bigger clone lies one nucleotide off. This sample stems from a study of Ad26.COV2.S vaccination and SARS-CoV-2 variants (dated by TCRdb to the early 2020s). Describing the broader study: Donors in the vaccine arm were drawn from COV1001, a multicentre, randomized, double-blind, placebo-controlled phase I-IIa trial testing Ad26.COV2.S in healthy adults. A total of 32 samples were included in the TCR-sequenced set, comprising around 19 Ad26.COV2.S vaccine recipients, 5 placebo recipients and 8 SARS-CoV-2 convalescent individuals. Trial participants were randomized into five groups of five, in which low-dose or high-dose Ad26.COV2.S was given once or twice, or placebo was given on both occasions. Investigators remained blinded to trial group allocation during experiments and outcome assessment. TCRbeta repertoire sequencing served as the tool for gauging how specific and how broad the SARS-CoV-2-reactive T cell receptors were following Ad26.COV2.S vaccination. Ad26.COV2.S was given intramuscularly at 5x10^10 or 1x10^11 viral particles, as a single shot or as two shots 56 days apart.

The CDR3, from cysteine to phenylalanine, totals 15 residues. Of the read, only the CDR3 DNA is kept; its 45 bases are in frame from base 1. The junction carries 13 bases between V and J, which are trimmed by 3 bases and 7 bases respectively. As encoded in the germline V gene, CDR1 is SGHTA while CDR2 is FQGNSA. The immunoSEQ Assay was the method used to sequence TCRbeta CDR3 regions. After extraction, genomic DNA underwent amplification by bias-controlled multiplex PCR, followed by high-throughput sequencing. The paper's data handling went like this. To quantify the absolute abundance of each unique TCRbeta CDR3 region, sequences were collapsed and filtered. T cell fraction was estimated by normalizing TCRbeta template counts to usable DNA, with usable DNA measured through amplification of reference genes found in all nucleated cells. Repertoire TCRs were annotated as SARS-CoV-2-specific by exact matching of V gene, CDR3 amino acid sequence and J gene to a known reactive TCR set. The reference SARS-CoV-2 TCR set came from MIRA and was filtered for enrichment in COVID-19-positive ImmuneCODE repertoires, removing public or cross-reactive TCRs. Drawing on the MIRA antigens, annotated TCRs were analysed further at the level of specific ORF or position within ORF. Depth was the summed frequency of annotated unique rearrangements, while breadth was defined as annotated unique rearrangements over total unique productive rearrangements. Group comparisons of TCR breadth used two-sided Wilcoxon rank-sum tests. This immuneACCESS table, as held by TCRdb, lists in-frame sequences with V and J called but not all clones. Of the missing ones, under half trace to an unresolved V gene in checked studies; the others have no known cause. The V and J calls and clone size come from that table; D and trimming were worked out from the DNA. The sample has hundreds of thousands of clones on record, about 86% of them singletons. The ten largest clones take up over 8.5% of the sample.

Explained via the paper, the treatment or condition label denotes: some 20 received Ad26.COV2.S at low or high dose, single or two shots; about 5 received placebo; per-sample allocation not given. Repertoires of vaccine and placebo recipients were sequenced from samples taken on day 63 after the first injection. Cohort 1b enrolled 25 or so adults aged 18-55 years at a single site in Boston, USA, between 29 July and 7 August 2020. Ad26.COV2.S was a replication-incompetent adenovirus type 26 vector that expressed a prefusion-stabilized SARS-CoV-2 spike protein derived from the original Wuhan strain. The research as a whole found: The authors noted that the TCR breadth and depth analyses may have underestimated total T cell responses. The study was not powered to compare responses between vaccine doses or regimens. Higher spike-specific TCR breadth was observed in Ad26.COV2.S recipients than in placebo recipients (P = 0.0014). Vaccine and placebo recipients had similar non-spike TCR breadth, a finding consistent with the vaccine containing only spike. After vaccination, spike-specific CD8+ and CD4+ T cell responses were reported to show substantial breadth.

The sequence joins TRBV7-2 to TRBJ1-6; no D segment can be confidently identified. The sequence was collected from a person aged 18-60 years who received the Ad26.COV2.S COVID-19 vaccine or a placebo. The source was peripheral blood, collected in a trial of Ad26.COV2.S vaccine versus placebo. The CDR3 reads CASSFAERSNSPLHF. The base sequence is TGTGCCAGCAGCTTCGCGGAGAGGTCCAATTCACCCCTCCACTTT. The full variable domain, with segments outside the CDR3 supplied by the reference TRBV7-2 and TRBJ1-6 proteins, appears as GAGVSQSPSNKVTEKGKDVELRCDPISGHTALYWYRQSLGQGLEFLIYFQGNSAPDKSGLPSDRFSAERTGGSVSTLTIQRTQQEDSAVYLCASSFAERSNSPLHFGNGTRLTVT.